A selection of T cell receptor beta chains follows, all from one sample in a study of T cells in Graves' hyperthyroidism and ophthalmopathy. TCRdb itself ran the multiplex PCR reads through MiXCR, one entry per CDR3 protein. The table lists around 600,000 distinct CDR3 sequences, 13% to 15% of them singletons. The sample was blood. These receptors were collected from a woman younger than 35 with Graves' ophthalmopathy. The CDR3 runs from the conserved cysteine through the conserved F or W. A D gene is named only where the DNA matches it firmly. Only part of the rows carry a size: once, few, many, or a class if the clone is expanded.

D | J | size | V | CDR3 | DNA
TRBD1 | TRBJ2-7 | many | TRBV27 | CASSSTGVGYEQYF | TGTGCCAGCAGTTCAACAGGGGTAGGGTACGAGCAGTACTTC
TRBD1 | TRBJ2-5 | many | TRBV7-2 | CASSRGQTKETQYF | TGTGCCAGCAGCAGGGGACAGACCAAAGAGACCCAGTACTTC
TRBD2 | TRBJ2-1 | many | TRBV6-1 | CASRPGLAGGVSRGEQFF | TGTGCCAGCAGGCCGGGACTAGCGGGAGGTGTGTCCAGGGGTGAGCAGTTCTTC
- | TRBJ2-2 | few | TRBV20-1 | CSAIKLERTGVAGELFF | TGCAGTGCTATTAAGCTAGAGCGGACTGGAGTGGCCGGGGAGCTGTTTTTT
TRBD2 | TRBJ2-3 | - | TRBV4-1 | CASSQLAGGPIPDTQYF | TGCGCCAGCAGCCAGCTAGCGGGAGGGCCGATTCCAGATACGCAGTATTTT
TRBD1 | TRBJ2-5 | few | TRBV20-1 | CSARSWEWTGSPETQYF | TGCAGTGCTAGATCCTGGGAATGGACAGGCTCCCCAGAGACCCAGTACTTC
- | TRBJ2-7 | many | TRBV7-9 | CASSSPGRTYEQYF | TGTGCCAGCAGCTCCCCGGGGAGGACCTACGAGCAGTACTTC
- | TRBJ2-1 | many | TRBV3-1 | CASSPGSWYNEQFF | TGTGCCAGCAGCCCAGGGAGCTGGTACAATGAGCAGTTCTTC
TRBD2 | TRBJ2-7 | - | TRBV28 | CASRPPGLAGRFREQYF | TGTGCCAGCAGACCACCGGGACTAGCGGGAAGGTTCAGAGAGCAGTACTTC
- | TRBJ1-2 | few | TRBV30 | CAWSAPSGYYGYTF | TGTGCCTGGAGTGCCCCATCGGGGTACTATGGCTACACCTTC
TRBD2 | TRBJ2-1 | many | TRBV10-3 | CAISGGKLAGVSYNEQFF | TGTGCCATCAGTGGGGGTAAGCTAGCGGGAGTGTCCTACAATGAGCAGTTCTTC
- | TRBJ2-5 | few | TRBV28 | CASHSLPLETQYF | TGTGCCAGCCACAGTCTGCCCCTGGAGACCCAGTACTTC
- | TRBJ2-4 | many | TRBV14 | CASSQDGTTYKNIQYF | TGTGCCAGCAGCCAAGATGGCACTACCTACAAAAACATTCAGTACTTC
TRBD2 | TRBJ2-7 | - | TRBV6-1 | CACGVAGVSYEQYF | TGTGCCTGCGGCGTAGCGGGAGTCTCCTACGAGCAGTACTTC
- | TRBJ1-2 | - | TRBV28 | CASSFNVGYTF | TGTGCCAGCAGTTTTAACGTTGGCTACACCTTC
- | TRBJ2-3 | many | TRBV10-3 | CAISLGGVTDTQYF | TGTGCCATCAGTCTAGGCGGGGTCACAGATACGCAGTATTTT
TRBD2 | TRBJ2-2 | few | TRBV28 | CASLWGGNTGELFF | TGTGCCAGCCTCTGGGGGGGGAACACCGGGGAGCTGTTTTTT
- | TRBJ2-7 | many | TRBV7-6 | CASSSPGYEQYF | TGTGCCAGCAGCTCCCCTGGCTACGAGCAGTACTTC
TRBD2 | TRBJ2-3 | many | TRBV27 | CASRPRTSGSADTQYF | TGTGCCAGCAGACCCCGGACTAGCGGGAGCGCAGATACGCAGTATTTT
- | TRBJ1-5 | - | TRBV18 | CASSPTLDIRNQPQHF | TGTGCCAGCTCACCCACCCTAGACATCCGCAATCAGCCCCAGCATTTT
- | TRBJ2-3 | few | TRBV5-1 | CASTQNPGPNPDTQYF | TGCGCCAGCACCCAGAATCCGGGACCCAACCCAGATACGCAGTATTTT
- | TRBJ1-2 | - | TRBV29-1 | CSVEDQTGYTF | TGCAGCGTTGAAGATCAAACCGGCTACACCTTC
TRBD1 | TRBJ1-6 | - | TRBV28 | CASSIGQGPNSPLHF | TGTGCCAGCAGCATAGGACAGGGACCCAATTCACCCCTCCACTTT
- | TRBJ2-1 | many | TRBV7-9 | CASSLRRTDEQFF | TGTGCCAGCAGCCTCCGGCGGACCGATGAGCAGTTCTTC
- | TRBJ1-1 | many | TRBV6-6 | CASSYPPGQTNTEAFF | TGTGCCAGCAGTTACCCCCCCGGGCAGACGAACACTGAAGCTTTCTTT
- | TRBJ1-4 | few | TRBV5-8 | CASSPGQEKLFF | TGTGCCAGCAGCCCAGGACAAGAAAAACTGTTTTTT
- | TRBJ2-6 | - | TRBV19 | CASYPGHSTPGANVLTF | TGTGCCAGTTATCCGGGACACTCCACCCCTGGGGCCAACGTCCTGACTTTC
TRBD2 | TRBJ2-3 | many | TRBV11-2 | CASCSGREGTDTQYF | TGTGCCAGCTGTAGCGGGAGGGAGGGCACAGATACGCAGTATTTT
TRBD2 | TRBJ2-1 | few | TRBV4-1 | CASSQESPPLAGGGNEQFF | TGCGCCAGCAGCCAAGAAAGCCCCCCACTAGCGGGAGGGGGTAATGAGCAGTTCTTC
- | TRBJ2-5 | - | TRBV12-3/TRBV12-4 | CASTRDSGVRYF | TGTGCCAGCACTCGGGACTCAGGGGTTCGGTACTTC
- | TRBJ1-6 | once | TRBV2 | CASSPEPAGPNSPLHF | TGTGCCAGCAGTCCGGAGCCCGCAGGGCCGAATTCACCCCTCCACTTT
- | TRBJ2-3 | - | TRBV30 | CASLRGTGTDTQYF | TGTGCCTCCCTGAGGGGAACGGGCACAGATACGCAGTATTTT
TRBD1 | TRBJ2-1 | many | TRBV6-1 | CAISVRQGFYNEQFF | TGTGCCATCAGCGTGAGACAGGGGTTCTACAATGAGCAGTTCTTC
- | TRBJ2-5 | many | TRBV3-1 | CASSPGSGTQETQYF | TGTGCCAGCAGCCCTGGCTCTGGGACTCAAGAGACCCAGTACTTC
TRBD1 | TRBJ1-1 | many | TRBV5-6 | CASTPGWKGAWSEAFF | TGTGCCAGCACCCCTGGTTGGAAGGGGGCTTGGTCTGAAGCTTTCTTT
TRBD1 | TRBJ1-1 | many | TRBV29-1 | CSVVGTGVTTEAFF | TGCAGCGTTGTGGGGACAGGGGTGACCACTGAAGCTTTCTTT
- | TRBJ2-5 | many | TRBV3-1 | CASSLLTEGTGQETQYF | TGTGCCAGCAGCCTCCTCACCGAGGGAACTGGGCAAGAGACCCAGTACTTC
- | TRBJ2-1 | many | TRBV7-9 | CASSPFSPRYNEQFF | TGTGCCAGCAGCCCCTTTAGCCCTCGGTACAATGAGCAGTTCTTC
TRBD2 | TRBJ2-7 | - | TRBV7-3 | CASSSGTSGLNEQYF | TGTGCCAGCAGCTCCGGGACTAGCGGGCTCAACGAGCAGTACTTC
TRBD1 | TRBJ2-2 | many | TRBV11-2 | CASSWKRGQGSTGELFF | TGTGCCAGCAGCTGGAAAAGGGGGCAGGGGAGCACCGGGGAGCTGTTTTTT
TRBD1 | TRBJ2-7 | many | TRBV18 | CASSPDRTTYEQYF | TGTGCCAGCTCACCGGACAGGACGACCTACGAGCAGTACTTC
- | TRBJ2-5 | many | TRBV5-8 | CASSLMPRDTQETQYF | TGTGCCAGCAGCCTTATGCCCCGGGACACCCAAGAGACCCAGTACTTC
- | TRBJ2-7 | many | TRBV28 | CASSLIQIRGRSSYEQYF | TGTGCCAGCAGTTTAATCCAGATCAGGGGTAGGTCCTCCTACGAGCAGTACTTC
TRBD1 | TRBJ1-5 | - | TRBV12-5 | CASGLDRGVLSNQPQHF | TGTGCTAGTGGCCTCGACAGGGGGGTTCTGAGCAATCAGCCCCAGCATTTT
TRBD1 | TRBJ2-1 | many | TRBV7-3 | CASGTGPDEQFF | TGTGCCAGCGGGACAGGGCCCGATGAGCAGTTCTTC
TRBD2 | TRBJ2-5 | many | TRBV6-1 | CASSGTSGREETQYF | TGTGCCAGCAGCGGGACTAGCGGGAGGGAAGAGACCCAGTACTTC
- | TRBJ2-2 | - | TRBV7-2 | CACSERVAGELFF | TGTGCCTGCAGCGAGAGGGTCGCCGGGGAGCTGTTTTTT
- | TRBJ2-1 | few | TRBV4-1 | CASKSEGSYNEQFF | TGCGCCAGCAAAAGCGAGGGCTCCTACAATGAGCAGTTCTTC
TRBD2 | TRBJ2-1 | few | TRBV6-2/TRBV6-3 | CASSYGLAVHNEQFF | TGTGCCAGCAGTTACGGACTAGCGGTACACAATGAGCAGTTCTTC
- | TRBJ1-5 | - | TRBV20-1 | CSARDPGNQPQHF | TGCAGTGCTAGAGACCCCGGCAATCAGCCCCAGCATTTT
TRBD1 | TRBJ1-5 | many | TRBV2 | CASSSRDSKSYNQPQHF | TGTGCCAGCAGTTCCCGGGACAGTAAAAGTTACAATCAGCCCCAGCATTTT
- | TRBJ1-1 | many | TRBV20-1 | CSARWDTKAFF | TGCAGTGCTAGATGGGACACTAAAGCTTTCTTT
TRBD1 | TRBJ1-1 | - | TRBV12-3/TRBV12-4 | CASSSWTGSEAFF | TGTGCCAGCAGTAGCTGGACAGGGTCGGAAGCTTTCTTT
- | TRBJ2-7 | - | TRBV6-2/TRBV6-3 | CASSYPLGEQYF | TGTGCCAGCAGTTACCCGCTGGGGGAGCAGTACTTC
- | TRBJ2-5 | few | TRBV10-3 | CAIMGQQQETQYF | TGTGCCATCATGGGTCAGCAGCAAGAGACCCAGTACTTC
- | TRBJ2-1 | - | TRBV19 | CASSIGRVEQFF | TGTGCCAGTAGTATAGGTAGGGTTGAGCAGTTCTTC
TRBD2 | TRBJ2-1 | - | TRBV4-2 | CASSQELRLALERWNEQFF | TGTGCCAGCAGCCAGGAACTGAGACTAGCCCTAGAGAGGTGGAATGAGCAGTTCTTC